Described below is a single T cell receptor beta chain sequence and its context. This clonotype was picked up a small number of times. Its antigen is not yet known. The record has no base qualities; no much larger clone is one base away. The data stem from a study of blood T cells in healthy people across ages (dated by TCRdb to between 2015 and 2016). Describing the broader study: In model experiments, template switching captured about one uniquely barcoded TCR beta cDNA molecule for every two T cells. Donors of different ages were randomly distributed across sequencing lanes to avoid experimental bias. Two additional independent replicas of 1 million unique cDNA reads from the same blood draw were analyzed for two donors (one aged 18 to 29 and one aged 80 or older). The donors were split into four age groups: young (average roughly 15 years), middle-aged (39), aged (roughly 60) and long-lived (approximately 80). To track age-related changes in TCR beta repertoire diversity, the study relied on deep sequencing normalized with unique cDNA molecular identifiers. Results the study describes overall, beyond this receptor: Observed TCR beta diversity correlated strongly with the percentage of naive T cells measured by flow cytometry. Conclusive comparison of naive and antigen-experienced compartments was prevented by the profiling of bulk unsorted PBMCs. Because the CMV infection status of the donors was unknown, age-related changes in expanded clonotypes may potentially have been confounded. Total diversity estimates from one million sequenced T cells were considered lower bounds and underestimates. The long-lived group showed more naive CD4+ T cells, fewer expanded clones and increased TCR diversity than the aged group, suggesting age selection. Observed TCR beta diversity per million T cells fell roughly linearly with age, and a significant reduction was already apparent by age roughly 40.

Library creation used 5' RACE. Instrument on record: Illumina HiSeq 2500. A second PCR of about 7 to 12 cycles was run with a J-beta primer mix and a sample-barcoded 5' primer. Each TCR beta cDNA molecule received a unique molecular identifier from a template-switch 5' adaptor carrying 12 random nucleotides. Each sample yielded at least 2.5 million CDR3-containing paired-end reads. First-strand cDNA was synthesized from all RNA with the Mint cDNA synthesis kit, primed by a TRBC-specific oligonucleotide. Following uracil-DNA glycosylase treatment, a first 18-cycle PCR with universal primers M1SS and BC2_uni_R was performed on all cDNA. In the authors' own workflow: For normalization, 1 million high-quality reads were randomly selected from each sample, with every read carrying a distinct molecular identifier. Instead of being binned into consensus sequences, reads that shared molecular identifiers were thrown out. MiTCR, set to a Q25 quality threshold and the strictest error-elimination algorithm, was used for CDR3 identification, clonotype clustering and error correction. Lower-bound total TCR beta diversity was estimated with a nonparametric unseen species model using Euler transformation. TCRdb reran the public reads through fastp at Q25 and MiXCR, keeping productive beta chains. Under each unique CDR3 protein, matching rows form one entry showing the most common genes and DNA. None of the V and J calls come from the authors' own analysis; TCRdb made them. A total of about 1.1 million distinct CDR3 sequences appear in this sample, more than 30% of them only once. Clones ranked in the top ten supply approximately 14% of the sample.

Donors were approximately 42 systemically healthy Caucasian individuals from Russia aged roughly 6 to 95 years. About 9.8 milliliters of peripheral blood were drawn from each donor into EDTA-treated Vacutainer tubes. Ficoll-Paque density-gradient centrifugation was used to isolate PBMCs, with at least 6.5 million obtained per sample. Trizol reagent was used to extract total RNA from PBMCs, with at least 6 micrograms per sample. Naive CD45RAhigh/CD27high T cell percentages were measured by flow cytometry on a PBMC aliquot from every donor. CDR1 and CDR2 were assigned from the germline V gene as SQVTM and ANQGSEA. At the junction V is shortened by 3 bases and J by 1 base; bases outside the gene matches: 1. Counted from cysteine to phenylalanine, this CDR3 has 14 amino acids. The CDR3 DNA has 42 bases and is translated from base 1.

The sequencing input was blood. The chain uses TRBV29-1 and TRBJ2-2; TRBD1 lines up with 8 middle nucleotides. This receptor was obtained from a man between 18 and 29 years old in good health. The CDR3 region: CSVEGQENTGELFF. The sequence in DNA is TGCAGCGTTGAGGGACAGGAGAACACCGGGGAGCTGTTTTTT.